These T cell receptor beta chains were read from a single sample in a study of shared clonotypes between healthy human individuals. The assay was immunoSEQ multiplex PCR, and TCRdb's table has in-frame clones only and misses some. The sample records approximately 2.5 million clones, under 95% being singletons. The material sequenced was naive CD4+ T cells from PBMCs. These receptors were taken from a man aged 18 to 29 in good health. Some clones in this sample may be carry-over from other donors' samples. Both conserved end residues are trimmed from each CDR3. Fields, in order: V gene, clone size, J gene, D gene, CDR3 length, CDR3 protein. The D gene is left open where the match is weak. Size tells how often a clone was seen (once, few, many) or the class of an expanded clone, and some rows leave it out.

TRBV19,-,TRBJ1-1,-,13,ASSRKQGTSTEAF
TRBV18,-,TRBJ2-7,TRBD2,13,ASSPSTSGTYEQY
TRBV9,-,TRBJ2-7,-,12,ASSVAVLPYEQY
TRBV9,-,TRBJ2-3,TRBD2,15,ASSFGRTSGTTDTQY
TRBV19,-,TRBJ1-2,-,10,ASSISGYGYT
TRBV28,-,TRBJ2-1,-,13,ASSLFRLGRNEQF
TRBV5-1,once,TRBJ2-3,TRBD2,16,ASSFYYGTSGNTDTQY
TRBV4-1,-,TRBJ2-1,TRBD2,15,ASSQGGTSGSYNEQF
TRBV11-2,-,TRBJ2-3,TRBD1,14,ASSLSRQGGSDTQY
TRBV28,-,TRBJ1-5,TRBD1,15,ASSLTAGTGGGQPQH
TRBV5-4,once,TRBJ1-1,TRBD1,13,ASSRDRGVTTEAF